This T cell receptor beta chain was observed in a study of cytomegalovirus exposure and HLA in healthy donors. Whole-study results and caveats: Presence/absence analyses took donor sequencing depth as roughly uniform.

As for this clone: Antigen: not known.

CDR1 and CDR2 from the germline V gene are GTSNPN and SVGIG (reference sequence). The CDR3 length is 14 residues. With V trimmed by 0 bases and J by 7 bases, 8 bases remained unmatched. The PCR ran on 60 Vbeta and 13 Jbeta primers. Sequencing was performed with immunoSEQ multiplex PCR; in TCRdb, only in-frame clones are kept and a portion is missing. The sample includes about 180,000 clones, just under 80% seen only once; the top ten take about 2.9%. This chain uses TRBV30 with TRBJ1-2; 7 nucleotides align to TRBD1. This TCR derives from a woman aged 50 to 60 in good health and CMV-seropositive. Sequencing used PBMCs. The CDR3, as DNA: TGTGCCTGGAGTGTACAAGGGGGCGGTGGTGGCTACACCTTC. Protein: CAWSVQGGGGGYTF.